This TCR beta chain was documented in a study of neurological immune-mediated disorders. The time point: longitudinal time-point 3. This clonotype was detected many times. TCRdb used MiXCR to reprocess the 5' RACE reads, holding one entry per CDR3 protein. The table records tens of thousands of distinct CDR3 sequences, 7.5% to 9.5% of them present only once. The specimen sequenced was PBMCs. This TCR derives from a woman between 35 and 50 years old in good health.

CDR3 region: CASSFISYEQYF. CDR3 DNA: TGTGCCAGCAGTTTCATCTCCTACGAGCAGTACTTC. The genes are TRBV12-3 or TRBV12-4 and TRBJ2-7; no reliable D call. The CDR3 length is 12 residues. Trimming took off 3 bases at V and 0 bases at J, with 3 bases between the two ends.